This T cell receptor (beta chain) derives from a study of radiotherapy plus CTLA-4 blockade in lung cancer. Here immunoSEQ multiplex PCR was the method, and the copy in TCRdb shows in-frame clones only, minus some. The repertoire includes approximately 80,000 clones, under 80% of them detected once, and 20% to 25% sits in the top ten. The CDR3 covers 13 residues. Trimming cost V 10 bases and J 7 bases, with 17 bases left between them. CDR1 is MNHNS and CDR2 is SASEGT in the germline V gene. This clonotype originated in a human donor with non-small cell lung cancer whose response to radiotherapy plus ipilimumab could not be evaluated. Some clones in this sample may be carry-over from other donors' samples. The sample was peripheral blood, taken from a patient treated with radiotherapy plus ipilimumab. V and J are TRBV6-1 and TRBJ1-3; D possibly corresponds to TRBD1 (5 bases). The CDR3 DNA reads TGTGCCATCAGCACAGGAGGGCTCAACACCATATATTTT. Amino acids: CAISTGGLNTIYF.